This is a list of T cell receptor beta chains from one sample in a study of shared clonotypes between healthy human individuals. Method: immunoSEQ multiplex PCR; TCRdb's copy keeps in-frame clones and lacks some. The sample yields some 1,100,000 clones, around 78% seen once. Sequenced input: memory CD4+ T cells from PBMCs. The receptors were sampled from a man aged 18 to 35 in good health. Some clones in this sample may be carry-over from other donors' samples. The conserved cysteine and the conserved F or W are not part of the CDR3 here. The size field is filled for only some rows; it gives once, few, many or a size class.

clone_size j_call v_call cdr3_aa
few TRBJ1-2 TRBV7-2 ASSSLQGAGYYGYT
- TRBJ1-3 TRBV9 ASSRESGNTIY
- TRBJ1-3 TRBV28 ASSPPSGARGAGGNTIY
- TRBJ2-3 TRBV6-5 ASSYLASGRTDTQY
- TRBJ2-1 TRBV7-3 ASSYGGLALNEQF
- TRBJ2-7 TRBV5-6 ASSPSGASYEQY
- TRBJ1-4 TRBV7-3 ANTQGAGEPTNEKLF
- TRBJ2-7 TRBV28 ASSFRSGAYEQY
many TRBJ1-1 TRBV29-1 SVEPPILDTEAF
- TRBJ2-5 TRBV5-1 ASRITGQGGETQY
- TRBJ2-2 TRBV11-3 ASSPIGTGELF
- TRBJ2-2 TRBV5-1 ASSLAPLAGGVAGELF
- TRBJ2-7 TRBV7-2 ASSLAFYEQY
- TRBJ2-7 TRBV2 ASSAKTLNSYEQY
- TRBJ1-5 TRBV19 ASSVGLRQPQH
- TRBJ2-3 TRBV2 ASNPGTSGRGHTGTQY
once TRBJ2-7 TRBV2 ASLTGTGDREQY
- TRBJ2-5 TRBV11-2 ASSLGSIQETQY
- TRBJ1-2 TRBV5-4 ASSLAGGAAAYGYT
- TRBJ2-7 TRBV28 ASSFRSVADYEQY
- TRBJ2-2 TRBV9 ASSVEVTGELF
- TRBJ2-7 TRBV6-6 ASRVLEGDGYEQY
- TRBJ1-3 TRBV9 ASSPAGIGTDTIY
- TRBJ1-3 TRBV9 ASSVQTGMRGNTIY
- TRBJ1-5 TRBV18 ASSPQGSDQPQH
few TRBJ2-1 TRBV10-3 AISPQNTGVNEQF
- TRBJ2-3 TRBV7-2 ASSLDYRDTQY
- TRBJ1-4 TRBV27 ASSSPSPGGNNEKLF
once TRBJ1-1 TRBV6-5 ATGGRVSTEAF
- TRBJ1-1 TRBV16 ASSDGQGGKNTEAF
- TRBJ2-3 TRBV11-2 ASSPRRGGTDTQY
- TRBJ2-7 TRBV15 ATSRSAGHEQY
- TRBJ2-6 TRBV12-5 ASGFSGANVLT
many TRBJ1-5 TRBV2 ASSGWGVNQPQH
- TRBJ1-5 TRBV25-1 ASSEAGGAQPQH
- TRBJ2-2 TRBV29-1 SVAGSHDSNTGELF
- TRBJ2-3 TRBV18 ASSPQDSGAQY
- TRBJ1-5 TRBV18 ASSTGQGSHQPQH
- TRBJ1-1 TRBV18 ASSPQPGMGNTEAF
- TRBJ2-5 TRBV2 ASSADSQETQY
- TRBJ2-5 TRBV5-1 ASSSGLVETQY
- TRBJ2-7 TRBV6-4 ASSEQPGGSYEQY
- TRBJ2-5 TRBV2 ASRETGTGRGETQY
few TRBJ2-3 TRBV4-3 ASSRGRTGRRDTQY
- TRBJ1-1 TRBV28 ASSLGVSAPNTEAF
- TRBJ2-7 TRBV10-3 AISESKGPLVEY
once TRBJ1-2 TRBV7-9 ASSFRGQGNYGYT
- TRBJ1-4 TRBV18 ASSSNLEKLF
- TRBJ2-1 TRBV9 ASSSGGTSGNEQF
- TRBJ1-1 TRBV5-4 ASSQYRGTVIEAF
- TRBJ1-3 TRBV5-6 ASSLSGKTSGSTIY